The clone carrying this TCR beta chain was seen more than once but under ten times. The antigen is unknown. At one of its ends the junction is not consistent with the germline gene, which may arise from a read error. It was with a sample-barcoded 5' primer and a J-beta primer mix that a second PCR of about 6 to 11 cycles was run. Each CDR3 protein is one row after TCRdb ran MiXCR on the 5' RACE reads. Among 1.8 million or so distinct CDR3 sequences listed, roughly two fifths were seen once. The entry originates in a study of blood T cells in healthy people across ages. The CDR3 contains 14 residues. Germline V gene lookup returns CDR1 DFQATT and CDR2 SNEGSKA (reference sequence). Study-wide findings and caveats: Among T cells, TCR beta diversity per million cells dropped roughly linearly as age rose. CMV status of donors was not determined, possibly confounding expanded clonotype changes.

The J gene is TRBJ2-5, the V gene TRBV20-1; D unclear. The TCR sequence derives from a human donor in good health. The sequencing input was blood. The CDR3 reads CGARDWLVQETQYF. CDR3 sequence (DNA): TGCGGTGCTAGAGATTGGCTGGTACAAGAGACCCAGTACTTC.